The entry that follows covers one TCR beta chain sequence. This record comes from a study of blood T cell repertoires in COVID-19. The overall study: Samples of COVID-19 (acute and convalescent) were obtained from the United States, Italy and Spain. T cells, B-cell-depleted T cells, or PBMCs provided the cDNA or gDNA that served as material.

The V and J ends lost 0 bases and 4 bases respectively, with 4 bases between them. Germline values: CDR1 MGHRA, CDR2 YSYEKL. The CDR3 is 13 residues long. Authors' data handling: Nucleated cell counts were estimated from reference gene primer amplification. Produced via immunoSEQ multiplex PCR; TCRdb's table is partial and in-frame only. V, J and clone size derive from that table, while D and trimming were established from the DNA sequence. The repertoire consists of approximately 270,000 clones, with 75% to 90% occurring once and the leading ten covering under 0.95%. What was sequenced was peripheral blood. The sequence was collected from a man aged 25 to 40 with acute or convalescent COVID-19. The chain links TRBV4-1 to TRBJ1-5; no clear D. DNA for the CDR3: TGCGCCAGCAGCCAAGATCCTAATCAGCCCCAGCATTTT. Residues: CASSQDPNQPQHF.